Listed here is a single T cell receptor beta chain. The data were taken from a study of cytomegalovirus exposure and HLA in healthy donors. Both 60 Vbeta primers and 13 Jbeta primers went into the PCR. The data were produced by immunoSEQ multiplex PCR, yet TCRdb's version contains in-frame clones alone and is incomplete. The top ten clones hold 3.5% to 4% of a sample with approximately 110,000 clones, about 59% of them seen once. Germline V gene lookup returns CDR1 KGHSH and CDR2 LQKENI. This CDR3 contains 12 residues. V lost 5 bases, J lost 4 bases, and 5 bases lay in between. The receptor was derived from a man aged 25-45 years in good health and CMV-seropositive. Sequencing was carried out using PBMCs. The chain recombines TRBV18 with TRBJ2-2, with D hard to call. CDR3 sequence: CASSSTTGELFF. CDR3 in DNA: TGTGCCAGCTCAAGCACCACCGGGGAGCTGTTTTTT.